One sample yielded the 2 T cell receptor beta chains listed below, sequenced in a study of cytomegalovirus exposure and HLA in healthy donors. TCRdb's copy holds only in-frame clones and misses some; the assay was immunoSEQ multiplex PCR. The sample has 150,000 to 200,000 clones; around nine tenths are singletons. Sequencing was carried out using PBMCs. Receptors were obtained from a woman in her twenties or thirties in good health and CMV-seronegative.

The chain joins TRBV4-2 to TRBJ2-7, with D perhaps matching TRBD1 (6 bases). CDR1 LGHNA and CDR2 YNFKEQ come from the germline V gene. V was cut by 0 bases and J by 2 bases, with 14 bases left in between. This CDR3 region has 16 residues. As DNA, the CDR3 is TGTGCCAGCAGCCAAGATTCTGGGGACAAGACCTACGAGCAGTACTTC. Its protein is CASSQDSGDKTYEQYF.

The rearrangement uses TRBV7-8 and TRBJ1-1, with D perhaps TRBD1 (5 bases). The CDR3 consists of 13 residues. Trimming removed 5 bases from V and 7 bases from J, with 14 bases in between. The germline V gene has CDR1 SGHVS and CDR2 FQNEAQ. CDR3 sequence: CASSPYRQFEAFF. CDR3 coding DNA: TGTGCCAGCAGCCCCTATAGACAGTTTGAAGCTTTCTTT. Supplemented by reference TRBV7-8 and TRBJ1-1, the full variable domain reads GAGVSQSPRYKVAKRGQDVALRCDPISGHVSLFWYQQALGQGPEFLTYFQNEAQLDKSGLPSDRFFAERPEGSVSTLKIQRTQQEDSAVYLCASSPYRQFEAFFGQGTRLTVV.